The 30 T cell receptor gamma chains presented below share a single source sample, sequenced in a study of Vδ1+ human thymocytes. Points from the study as a whole: Highly polyclonal TRG and TRD repertoires with Gaussian CDR3 length distributions appeared in thymus.

Their target antigens are unknown. RNA was extracted from the cells and then reverse transcribed. Pooled V-gene forward primers with one constant-region reverse primer generated the CDR3 amplicons by multiplex PCR. TCRdb ran CATT on the multiplex PCR reads. The data contain approximately 9,400 gamma-chain clones, 56% of them singletons. The sequencing input was Vdelta1+ gamma-delta thymocytes from the thymus. Indicated subset: FACS-sorted CD3+ TCRalphabeta- TCRVdelta1+ TCRVdelta2- thymocytes. All receptors come from a girl under three years old who had congenital heart surgery.

In its sample, this clone was seen a few times. The gene calls are TRGV3 and TRGJ1 or TRGJ2. TCRdb records no J gene; here it was assigned by comparing the DNA to germline. CDR1 is VTNTFY, CDR2 YDVSTARD, per germline (reference sequence). The J segment lost 6 bases and the V segment lost 0 bases, leaving 11 bases of the junction unmatched. The CDR3 has 15 residues. CDR3 in amino acids: CATWDRRGFCYKKLF. CDR3 DNA sequence: TGTGCCACCTGGGACAGGCGGGGCTTTTGTTATAAGAAACTCTTT.

The chain couples TRGV4 to TRGJ1 or TRGJ2. TCRdb supplies no J gene; here it was assigned by aligning the nucleotide sequence to germline. The junction had 11 bases not matched to a gene; V was cut back by 6 bases and J by 3 bases. Germline V gene sequence: CDR1 EGSTGY, CDR2 YDSYTSSV. This CDR3 is built from 14 residues. CDR3 region: CATWQPSFYYKKLF. The DNA for the CDR3 is TGTGCCACCTGGCAACCCTCTTTTTATTATAAGAAACTCTTT.

The chain employs TRGV8 and TRGJ1 or TRGJ2. TCRdb lists no J gene, so it was determined here by aligning the DNA to germline. This CDR3 has 12 amino acids. The V segment lost 5 bases and the J segment 8 bases; nucleotides outside the gene matches: 9. The germline V gene has CDR1 VENAVY and CDR2 YDSYNSRV. The CDR3 reads CATWGPTDKKLF. CDR3 DNA: TGTGCCACCTGGGGCCCGACGGATAAGAAACTCTTT.

This clone was found once. This rearrangement joins TRGV8 to TRGJ1 or TRGJ2. The J gene, not given by TCRdb, was assigned here from a germline match of the nucleotide sequence. Germline CDR1 and CDR2: VENAVY and YDSYNSRV. This CDR3 contains 9 residues. The trim removed 11 bases at V and 5 bases at J, leaving 3 bases unmatched. CDR3 loop: CAIHYKKLF. CDR3 DNA sequence: TGTGCCATTCATTATAAGAAACTCTTT.

V and J are TRGV3 and TRGJ1 or TRGJ2. No J segment appears in TCRdb, so it was assigned here by matching the sequence to germline. This CDR3 contains 13 residues. The germline gives CDR1 VTNTFY, CDR2 YDVSTARD (reference sequence). The trim removed 0 bases at V and 10 bases at J, leaving 9 bases unmatched. The CDR3 is CATWDRQPEKKLF. The CDR3 DNA sequence: TGTGCCACCTGGGACAGGCAGCCCGAGAAGAAACTCTTT.

This clone appeared a few times. The rearrangement uses TRGV9 and TRGJ1 or TRGJ2. Per the germline V gene, CDR1 is GITISATS and CDR2 is ISYDGTV (reference sequence). This CDR3 has 13 amino acids. V lost 0 bases to trimming and J lost 7 bases; unmatched junction nucleotides: 6. The CDR3 is CALWEVHSYKKLF. CDR3 bases: TGTGCCTTGTGGGAGGTGCATAGCTATAAGAAACTCTTT.

The chain is built from TRGV9 and TRGJ1 or TRGJ2. Here the J gene came from matching the DNA to germline, since TCRdb omits it. The CDR3 loop spans 16 amino acids. J gave up 0 bases and V 0 bases, and 8 bases lay outside the gene matches. The germline V gene encodes CDR1 GITISATS and CDR2 ISYDGTV (reference sequence). The DNA of the CDR3 is TGTGCCTTGTGGGAGGTGCAATTAATGAATTATTATAAGAAACTCTTT. It yields the protein CALWEVQLMNYYKKLF.

The J gene is TRGJ1 or TRGJ2, the V gene TRGV4. This CDR3 contains 11 residues. The J segment lost 8 bases and the V segment lost 3 bases, leaving 4 bases of the junction unmatched. Germline CDR1 and CDR2: EGSTGY and YDSYTSSV. The CDR3 sequence is CATWDIDKKLF. Here the CDR3 DNA reads TGTGCCACCTGGGATATCGATAAGAAACTCTTT.

This sequence joins TRGV9 and TRGJ1 or TRGJ2. CDR1 GITISATS and CDR2 ISYDGTV come from the germline V gene (reference sequence). This CDR3 has 14 residues. Trimming took 2 bases from V and 0 from J; bases not matched to a gene: 4. CDR3 nucleotides: TGTGCCTTGTGGGAGGCCCAGAATTATTATAAGAAACTCTTT. Its protein is CALWEAQNYYKKLF.

For the J gene the call is TRGJ1 or TRGJ2; the V gene lacks a call. The CDR3 runs 14 residues. The CDR3 here is CALWEPPRFRKKLF. CDR3 nucleotides: TGTGCCTTGTGGGAGCCGCCTAGGTTTCGTAAGAAACTCTTT.

The V call is TRGV8, the J call TRGJ1 or TRGJ2. In the absence of a J gene in TCRdb, the DNA was matched to germline to assign it here. Germline V gives CDR1 VENAVY, CDR2 YDSYNSRV. The CDR3 is 13 amino acids. V shed 2 bases and J 0 bases; nucleotides not matched to a gene: 1. In nucleotides, the CDR3 is TGTGCCACCTGGGATACGAATTATTATAAGAAACTCTTT. It translates to CATWDTNYYKKLF.

This clone occurred a few times. The gene calls are TRGV3 and TRGJ1 or TRGJ2. TCRdb offers no J gene call, so here the DNA was matched to germline to obtain one. J lost 5 bases, V lost 0 bases, and 7 bases had no gene match. In germline, CDR1 is VTNTFY, CDR2 YDVSTARD (reference sequence). The CDR3 runs 14 residues. The CDR3 DNA reads TGTGCCACCTGGGACAGGCCTCTACATTATAAGAAACTCTTT. Amino acids: CATWDRPLHYKKLF.

In regard to this clone: The sample carries other DNA sequences with the same CDR3. The chain joins TRGV8 to TRGJ1 or TRGJ2. Germline matching of the DNA provided the J gene here, since TCRdb leaves it blank. This CDR3 spans 13 amino acids. The trim removed 0 bases at V and 12 bases at J, leaving 11 bases unmatched. Per the germline V gene, CDR1 is VENAVY and CDR2 is YDSYNSRV. CDR3 residues: CATWDRPGRGKLF. The DNA for the CDR3 is TGTGCCACCTGGGATAGGCCGGGGAGAGGGAAACTCTTT.

The J gene is TRGJ1 or TRGJ2, the V gene TRGV3. Because TCRdb records no J gene, it was assigned here through a match of the DNA to germline. The CDR3 runs to 13 residues. The V gene end was trimmed by 1 base and the J gene end by 9 bases; junction bases not matched to a gene: 9. CDR1 VTNTFY and CDR2 YDVSTARD come from the germline V gene (reference sequence). The CDR3 protein is CATWDRPLAKKLF. CDR3 bases: TGTGCCACCTGGGACAGACCCTTAGCTAAGAAACTCTTT.

Concerning this clone itself: Other DNA sequences from this sample encode an identical CDR3 as well. This chain connects TRGV2 to TRGJ1 or TRGJ2. Matching the DNA to germline supplied the J gene, which TCRdb does not give. J lost 7 bases, V lost 0 bases, and 6 bases had no gene match. Germline CDR1 and CDR2: EGSNGY and YDSYNSKV. This CDR3 has 13 amino acids. Here the CDR3 DNA reads TGTGCCACCTGGGACGGGCGGGGATATAAGAAACTCTTT. Protein: CATWDGRGYKKLF.

The rearrangement links TRGV2 to TRGJP2. The CDR3 length is 14 residues. The germline gives CDR1 EGSNGY, CDR2 YDSYNSKV. The V gene end was trimmed by 5 bases and the J gene end by 0 bases; junction bases not matched to a gene: 3. The DNA of the CDR3 is TGTGCCACCTGGGTACATAGTAGTGATTGGATCAAGACGTTT. Amino acid sequence: CATWVHSSDWIKTF.

This chain links TRGV8 with TRGJP2. TCRdb lists no J gene, so it was determined here by aligning the DNA to germline. The V gene end was trimmed by 5 bases and the J gene end by 2 bases; junction bases not matched to a gene: 14. Germline-derived CDR1 and CDR2 are VENAVY and YDSYNSRV. The CDR3 contains 17 residues. The CDR3 is CATWVHPGVSSDWIKTF. DNA of the CDR3: TGTGCCACCTGGGTCCATCCCGGGGTAAGTAGTGATTGGATCAAGACGTTT.

This clone was counted a single time. One end of the junction is discordant with germline, which a read error may explain. V gene TRGV3 combines with J gene TRGJP2. TCRdb lists no J gene, so it was determined here by aligning the DNA to germline. This CDR3 contains 15 residues. Germline CDR1 VTNTFY, CDR2 YDVSTARD (reference sequence). The CDR3 region is CAIWDRLSSDWIKTF. In DNA, the CDR3 is TGTGCCATCTGGGACAGGCTAAGTAGTGATTGGATCAAGACGTTT.

This clone has just a few counts. The V and J genes are TRGV5 and TRGJ1 or TRGJ2. Germline CDR1 is VINAFY and CDR2 is YDVSNSKD. J lost 5 bases, V lost 5 bases, and 6 bases had no gene match. CDR3 length equals 12 residues. CDR3 sequence: CATWVFDYKKLF. CDR3 in DNA: TGTGCCACCTGGGTCTTCGATTATAAGAAACTCTTT.

This clone has more than one count but fewer than ten. The genes are TRGV9 and TRGJ1 or TRGJ2. The J gene, missing from TCRdb, was assigned here through DNA to germline matching. V dropped 4 bases and J dropped 9; count of bases not matched to a gene: 15. Germline-derived CDR1 and CDR2 are GITISATS and ISYDGTV (reference sequence). CDR3 size: 14 residues. The CDR3 is CALWDPKPGCKKLF. The CDR3 DNA reads TGTGCCTTGTGGGACCCTAAACCGGGGTGTAAGAAACTCTTT.

The chain joins TRGV3 to TRGJ1 or TRGJ2. TCRdb does not report a J gene; here it was assigned by matching the DNA to germline references. Germline loops: CDR1 VTNTFY, CDR2 YDVSTARD (reference sequence). J lost 3 bases, V lost 1 base, and 6 bases had no gene match. There are 14 residues in the CDR3. CDR3 nucleotides: TGTGCCACCTGGGACAGTCTCAGTTATTATAAGAAACTCTTT. Translating it yields CATWDSLSYYKKLF.

V and J are TRGV9 and TRGJ1 or TRGJ2. The J gene, not given by TCRdb, was assigned here from a germline match of the nucleotide sequence. From germline, CDR1 is GITISATS and CDR2 ISYDGTV (reference sequence). V lost 3 bases to trimming and J lost 5 bases; unmatched junction nucleotides: 4. This CDR3 spans 12 amino acids. This CDR3 reads CALWERHYKKLF. In nucleotides, the CDR3 is TGTGCCTTGTGGGAGAGACATTATAAGAAACTCTTT.

This chain uses TRGV4 with TRGJ1 or TRGJ2. The J gene, not given by TCRdb, was assigned here from a germline match of the nucleotide sequence. The CDR3 runs 12 residues. The trim removed 1 base at V and 8 bases at J, leaving 5 bases unmatched. The germline V gene has CDR1 EGSTGY and CDR2 YDSYTSSV. CDR3 DNA sequence: TGTGCCACCTGGGATGGAACGAATAAGAAACTCTTT. Its protein is CATWDGTNKKLF.

The chain is built from TRGV3 and TRGJ1 or TRGJ2. TCRdb records no J gene; here it was assigned by comparing the DNA to germline. CDR1 is VTNTFY, CDR2 YDVSTARD, per germline (reference sequence). V trimming: 5 bases; J trimming: 10 bases; junction bases outside the gene matches: 8. This CDR3 is built from 11 residues. Here the CDR3 reads CATWAHPKKLF. The CDR3 DNA is TGTGCCACCTGGGCCCACCCCAAGAAACTCTTT.

Concerning this clone: Other DNA sequences in the sample encode the same CDR3. The genes are TRGV4 and TRGJ1 or TRGJ2. Matching the DNA to germline supplied the J gene, which TCRdb does not give. The V gene end was trimmed by 0 bases and the J gene end by 7 bases; junction bases not matched to a gene: 6. The germline V gene encodes CDR1 EGSTGY and CDR2 YDSYTSSV. There are 13 residues in the CDR3. The CDR3: CATWDGRGYKKLF. CDR3 in DNA: TGTGCCACCTGGGATGGGCGAGGGTATAAGAAACTCTTT.

The chain carries TRGV9 and TRGJ1 or TRGJ2. No J segment appears in TCRdb, so it was assigned here by matching the sequence to germline. The J segment lost 6 bases and the V segment lost 6 bases, leaving 11 bases of the junction unmatched. The CDR3 is 13 amino acids. Germline V gene lookup returns CDR1 GITISATS and CDR2 ISYDGTV (reference sequence). The CDR3 DNA is TGTGCCTTGTGGCGTAGGCGGGGTTATAAGAAACTCTTT. It is translated as CALWRRRGYKKLF.

V is TRGV2 and J is TRGJ1 or TRGJ2. The CDR3 has 14 amino acids. V dropped 0 bases and J dropped 6; count of bases not matched to a gene: 8. Germline V gene sequence: CDR1 EGSNGY, CDR2 YDSYNSKV. The DNA of the CDR3 is TGTGCCACCTGGGACGGGAAGTTGGGTTATAAGAAACTCTTT. Translation: CATWDGKLGYKKLF.

The chain employs TRGV2 and TRGJ1 or TRGJ2. Assignment of the J gene here rests on matching the DNA to germline, because TCRdb gives none. In germline, CDR1 is EGSNGY, CDR2 YDSYNSKV. The CDR3 consists of 18 residues. V gave up 1 base and J gave up 0 bases; unmatched junction bases: 15. The CDR3 DNA reads TGTGCCACCTGGGACGGCCGAAGTCTGAGATCGAATTATTATAAGAAACTCTTT. This gives the protein CATWDGRSLRSNYYKKLF.

This chain connects TRGV9 to TRGJ1 or TRGJ2. CDR1 and CDR2 from the germline V gene are GITISATS and ISYDGTV (reference sequence). V was clipped by 0 bases and J by 6 bases; unmatched bases: 5. This CDR3 is built from 13 residues. The CDR3 DNA sequence: TGTGCCTTGTGGGAGGTGATTGTTTATAAGAAACTCTTT. This encodes CALWEVIVYKKLF.

This rearrangement joins TRGV9 to TRGJ1 or TRGJ2. As TCRdb names no J gene, one was assigned here on the basis of a DNA match to germline. Germline loops: CDR1 GITISATS, CDR2 ISYDGTV (reference sequence). This CDR3 has 15 residues. With 2 bases clipped from V and 3 bases from J, the junction kept 10 bases outside the gene matches. The CDR3 sequence: CALWEAPSVYYKKLF. The CDR3 coding sequence is TGTGCCTTGTGGGAGGCCCCTTCTGTTTATTATAAGAAACTCTTT.